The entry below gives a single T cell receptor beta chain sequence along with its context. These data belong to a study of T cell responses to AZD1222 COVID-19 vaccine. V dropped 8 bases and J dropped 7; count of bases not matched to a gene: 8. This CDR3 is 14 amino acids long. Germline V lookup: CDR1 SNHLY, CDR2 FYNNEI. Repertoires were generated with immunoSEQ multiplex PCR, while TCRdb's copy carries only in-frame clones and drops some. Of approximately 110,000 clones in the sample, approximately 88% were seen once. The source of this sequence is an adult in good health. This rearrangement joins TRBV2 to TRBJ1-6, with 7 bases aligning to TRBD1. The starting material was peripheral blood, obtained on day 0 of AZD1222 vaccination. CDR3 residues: CASEKGAGNSPLHF. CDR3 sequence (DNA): TGTGCCAGCGAAAAGGGGGCTGGAAATTCACCCCTCCACTTT.